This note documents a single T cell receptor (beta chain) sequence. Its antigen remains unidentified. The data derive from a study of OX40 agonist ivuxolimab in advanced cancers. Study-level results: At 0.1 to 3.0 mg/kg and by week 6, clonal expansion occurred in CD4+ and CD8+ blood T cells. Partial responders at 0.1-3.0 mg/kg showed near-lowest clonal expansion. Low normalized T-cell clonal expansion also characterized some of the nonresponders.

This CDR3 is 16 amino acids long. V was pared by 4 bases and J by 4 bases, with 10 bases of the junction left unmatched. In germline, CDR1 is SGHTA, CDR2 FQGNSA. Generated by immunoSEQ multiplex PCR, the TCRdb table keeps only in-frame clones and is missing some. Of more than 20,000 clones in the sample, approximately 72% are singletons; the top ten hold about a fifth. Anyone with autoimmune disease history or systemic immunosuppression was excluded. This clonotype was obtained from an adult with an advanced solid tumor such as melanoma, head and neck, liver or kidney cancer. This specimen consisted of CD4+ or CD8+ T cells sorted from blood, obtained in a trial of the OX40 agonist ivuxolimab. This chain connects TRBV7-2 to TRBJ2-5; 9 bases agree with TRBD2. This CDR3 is CASSYSSIAGAETQYF. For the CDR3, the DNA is TGTGCCAGCAGCTACTCCTCAATAGCGGGGGCAGAGACCCAGTACTTC. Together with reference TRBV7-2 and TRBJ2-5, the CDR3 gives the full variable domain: GAGVSQSPSNKVTEKGKDVELRCDPISGHTALYWYRQSLGQGLEFLIYFQGNSAPDKSGLPSDRFSAERTGGSVSTLTIQRTQQEDSAVYLCASSYSSIAGAETQYFGPGTRLLVL.